This T cell receptor beta chain was sequenced during a study of blood T cells in healthy people across ages (dated by TCRdb to 2013 to 2016). Notes on the research overall: In model experiments, template switching captured about one uniquely barcoded TCR beta cDNA molecule for every two T cells. The study measured age-related changes in TCR beta repertoire diversity using deep sequencing normalized with unique cDNA molecular identifiers. The donors were divided into four age groups: young (average around 17 years), middle-aged (roughly 40), aged (roughly 66) and long-lived (more than 75). To avoid experimental bias, donors of different ages were spread randomly across the sequencing lanes. For two donors (one aged 18 to 30 and one aged 80 or older), the study analyzed two additional independent replicas of 1 million unique cDNA reads from the same blood draw. General conclusions and limits of the study: Observed TCR beta diversity per million T cells fell roughly linearly with age, and a significant reduction was already apparent by age around 44. The CMV infection status of donors was not known, potentially confounding age-related changes in expanded clonotypes. Estimates of total diversity based on one million sequenced T cells were regarded as lower bounds and as underestimates. A strong correlation was found between observed TCR beta diversity and the percentage of naive T cells measured by flow cytometry. Since profiling was done on bulk unsorted PBMCs, naive and antigen-experienced compartments could not be conclusively compared. The long-lived group showed more naive CD4+ T cells, fewer expanded clones and increased TCR diversity than the aged group, suggesting age selection.

This clonotype has a handful of counts. This clone's antigen is unknown. No base quality information exists; no much larger clone differs at one position. Systemically healthy Caucasian individuals from Russia, 39 in total and aged roughly 6 to 100 years, were included as donors. Each donor gave ten milliliters of peripheral blood, collected into EDTA-treated Vacutainer tubes. PBMCs were isolated by Ficoll-Paque density-gradient centrifugation, with at least 7 million obtained per sample. Trizol reagent was used to extract total RNA from PBMCs, with at least 5.5 micrograms per sample. The percentages of naive CD45RAhigh/CD27high T cells were determined by flow cytometry on a PBMC aliquot from every donor. The protocol used for the library was 5' RACE. TCRdb records Illumina HiSeq 2500 as the sequencer. A second PCR of about 6 to 12 cycles was performed with a sample-barcoded 5' primer and a J-beta primer mix. Each TCR beta cDNA molecule received a unique molecular identifier from a template-switch 5' adaptor carrying 12 random nucleotides. Each sample yielded at least 3 million CDR3-containing paired-end reads. First-strand cDNA synthesis was performed from all RNA using the Mint cDNA synthesis kit, with priming by a TRBC-specific oligonucleotide. Following uracil-DNA glycosylase treatment, all cDNA underwent a first 18-cycle PCR with the universal primers M1SS and BC2_uni_R. In the authors' own workflow: For normalization, 1 million high-quality reads, each with a distinct molecular identifier, were randomly selected from each sample. Instead of being binned into consensus sequences, reads with shared molecular identifiers were discarded. MiTCR, run with a Q25 quality threshold and the strictest error-elimination algorithm, handled CDR3 identification, clonotype clustering and error correction. A nonparametric unseen species model using Euler transformation provided a lower-bound estimate of total TCR beta diversity. The public reads were reanalyzed by TCRdb: fastp trimming at Q25, MiXCR alignment, in-frame beta chains only. Rows are unified per CDR3 protein, each entry keeping the most common DNA and genes. The authors' filters were not applied to this entry. Counted in this sample were some 700,000 distinct CDR3 sequences; 22% of them appeared once. The top ten hold around a fifth of the sample.

The germline V gene specifies KGHDR as CDR1 and SFDVKD as CDR2. From its cysteine to its phenylalanine, the CDR3 spans 15 amino acids. Of all the DNA, just the CDR3 is kept, 45 bases in frame from base 1. V is cut by 4 bases and J by 0 bases, and the space between the germline ends is 9 bases. Sequencing input: blood. The source of this sequence is a man aged 65 to 79 in good health. The chain employs TRBV24-1 and TRBJ2-4, and TRBD1 may be the D gene, going by 6 matching bases. The CDR3 reads CATSEGALAKNIQYF. The sequence in DNA is TGTGCCACCAGTGAGGGGGCCCTAGCCAAAAACATTCAGTACTTC.